Below, one T cell receptor (beta chain) is given with its context. The sample originates from a study of T cell changes during pregnancy in multiple sclerosis. The germline gives CDR1 SGHTA, CDR2 FQGNSA. Trimming removed 4 bases from V and 1 base from J, with 8 bases in between. CDR3 length equals 14 residues. The protocol was immunoSEQ multiplex PCR, while the TCRdb copy is restricted to in-frame clones and leaves out a portion. The sample has about 87,000 clones; over 85% are singletons. The sequenced sample was peripheral blood, obtained in the third trimester of pregnancy. The TCR originated in a female donor in good health, enrolled as a control in a pregnancy study. This chain connects TRBV7-2 to TRBJ1-5, with D perhaps matching TRBD1 (5 bases). The CDR3, as DNA: TGTGCCAGCAGCTCAGGGTGGAGCAATCAGCCCCAGCATTTT. This codes for CASSSGWSNQPQHF.